Sequencing of this T cell receptor (beta chain) was carried out in a study of Ad26.COV2.S vaccination and SARS-CoV-2 variants. Across the study: Donor allocation was to the COV1001 Ad26.COV2.S trial arm. By the intramuscular route, Ad26.COV2.S was given once, or twice 56 days apart. General study results and limits: Among vaccine recipients, spike-specific TCR breadth exceeded that of placebo recipients.

Data came from immunoSEQ multiplex PCR; TCRdb stores just in-frame clones and leaves some out. Of roughly 380,000 clones listed, 85% are singletons. A remark on this clone: Its antigen is unknown.

The treatment: around 19 received Ad26.COV2.S at low or high dose, single or two shots; five or six received placebo; per-sample allocation not given. Collection of the samples took place on day 63 after the first injection of vaccine or placebo. An Ad26 vector that expressed Wuhan-strain SARS-CoV-2 spike constituted the vaccine. The germline V gene encodes CDR1 MGHRA and CDR2 YSYEKL. The CDR3 is 14 amino acids. V dropped 5 bases and J dropped 1 base, with 8 bases sitting between them. This material consisted of peripheral blood, taken in a trial of Ad26.COV2.S vaccine versus placebo. The chain uses TRBV4-1 and TRBJ2-2; a weak D match, TRBD1 (6 bases). This sequence was found in a person aged 18 to 65 who received the Ad26.COV2.S COVID-19 vaccine or a placebo. The CDR3 nucleotides read TGCGCCAGCAGCAGACAGGAGAACACCGGGGAGCTGTTTTTT. Translating gives CASSRQENTGELFF.